The 32 T cell receptor beta chains below were found in one sample sequenced in a study of blood T cell repertoires in COVID-19. Measured with immunoSEQ multiplex PCR; TCRdb has only the in-frame clones, and not every one. The repertoire includes fewer than 110,000 clones, around 82% of them detected once, and 4.2% sits in the top ten. Source material: peripheral blood. Source of these receptors: a human donor in a cohort sampled during active COVID-19.

V usage is TRBV5-1 and J usage is TRBJ2-3; 8 bases match TRBD2. The germline V gene has CDR1 SGHRS and CDR2 YFSETQ. The CDR3 runs to 15 residues. The J segment lost 4 bases and the V segment lost 7 bases, leaving 11 bases of the junction unmatched. CDR3 protein: CASGKAGVGADTQYF. The CDR3 bases are TGCGCCAGCGGCAAAGCGGGAGTGGGGGCAGATACGCAGTATTTT.

The CDR3 region is CSVEVSSAEAFF. Written as DNA, the CDR3 is TGCAGCGTTGAAGTCAGTAGCGCTGAAGCTTTCTTT. The chain has TRBV29-1 and TRBJ1-1; D is ambiguous. V shed 1 base and J shed 6 bases, with 9 bases lying between them. Germline CDR1 reads SQVTM; CDR2 reads ANQGSEA. The CDR3 has 12 amino acids. The whole variable domain, remainder taken from reference TRBV29-1 and TRBJ1-1, is SAVISQKPSRDICQRGTSLTIQCQVDSQVTMMFWYRQQPGQSLTLIATANQGSEATYESGFVIDKFPISRPNLTFSTLTVSNMSPEDSSIYLCSVEVSSAEAFFGQGTRLTVV.

Only a few counts were recorded for this clone. The chain uses TRBV19 and TRBJ2-2; 8 bases are shared with TRBD2. The CDR3 is 16 amino acids. V gave up 8 bases and J gave up 0 bases; unmatched junction bases: 8. Germline V gene data show CDR1 as LNHDA and CDR2 as SQIVND (reference sequence). The chain's CDR3 is CASGRTSSPNTGELFF. CDR3 bases: TGTGCCAGTGGCAGGACTAGCAGCCCGAACACCGGGGAGCTGTTTTTT.

The genes are TRBV5-8 and TRBJ2-3; 8 bases agree with TRBD1. V gave up 4 bases and J gave up 5 bases; unmatched junction bases: 6. CDR1 and CDR2 from the germline V gene are SGHTS and YDEGEE. This CDR3 region has 14 residues. CDR3 sequence: CASSLGQVGDTQYF. In DNA, the CDR3 is TGTGCCAGCAGCCTGGGACAGGTTGGAGATACGCAGTATTTT.

This clone is a singleton in its sample. The chain links TRBV5-6 to TRBJ1-1, with a tentative D call TRBD1 (6 bases). Trimming shortened V by 4 bases and J by 5 bases, and 12 bases separated the two germline ends. CDR1 is SGHDT, CDR2 YYEEEE, per germline. The CDR3 totals 13 residues. CDR3 amino acids: CASSHRDVTEAFF. In DNA, the CDR3 is TGTGCCAGCAGCCACAGGGATGTGACTGAAGCTTTCTTT. Drawing the rest from reference TRBV5-6 and TRBJ1-1, the complete variable domain is DAGVTQSPTHLIKTRGQQVTLRCSPKSGHDTVSWYQQALGQGPQFIFQYYEEEERQRGNFPDRFSGHQFPNYSSELNVNALLLGDSALYLCASSHRDVTEAFFGQGTRLTVV.

This chain connects TRBV19 to TRBJ2-3, with 7 bases identical to TRBD2. The germline CDR1 and CDR2 sequences are LNHDA and SQIVND (reference sequence). The CDR3 sequence is 14 residues long. Germline trimming cut 3 bases from V and 5 bases from J; bases unmatched to any gene: 5. The CDR3 coding sequence is TGTGCCAGTAGTATGGGGGACTACATAGATACGCAGTATTTT. It translates to CASSMGDYIDTQYF. Drawing the rest from reference TRBV19 and TRBJ2-3, the complete variable domain is DGGITQSPKYLFRKEGQNVTLSCEQNLNHDAMYWYRQDPGQGLRLIYYSQIVNDFQKGDIAEGYSVSREKKESFPLTVTSAQKNPTAFYLCASSMGDYIDTQYFGPGTRLTVL.

The chain employs TRBV30 and TRBJ2-3; perhaps TRBD1 as D (6 bases). V lost 5 bases, J lost 6 bases, and 15 bases lay in between. Looked up from germline, CDR1 is GTSNPN and CDR2 is SVGIG (reference sequence). The CDR3 totals 13 residues. DNA for the CDR3: TGTGCCTGGTCAAAGGGGGACCTCGATACGCAGTATTTT. Protein sequence: CAWSKGDLDTQYF.

The V gene is TRBV3-1 (or the pseudogene TRBV3-2), the J gene TRBJ2-7; 10 positions agree with TRBD1. This CDR3 comprises 16 residues. Germline V gene sequence: CDR1 LGHDT, CDR2 YNNKEL (reference sequence). V lost 0 bases and J lost 7; bases outside the gene matches: 9. DNA for the CDR3: TGTGCCAGCAGCCAAGATCGGAGGGACAGGGGCCCAGAGCAGTACGTC. Translated, it gives CASSQDRRDRGPEQYV.

The rearrangement joins TRBV4-3 to TRBJ1-6; 8 positions match TRBD1. This CDR3 is 15 amino acids long. Unmatched junction bases numbered 9, after V lost 4 bases and J lost 10 bases. The germline V gene encodes CDR1 LGHNA and CDR2 YSLEER. CDR3 amino acids: CASSLGQGEGSPLHF. CDR3 DNA: TGCGCCAGCAGCCTAGGACAGGGCGAGGGGTCACCCCTCCACTTT.

V gene TRBV19 combines with J gene TRBJ2-2; a weak D match, TRBD2 (5 bases). CDR1 and CDR2 (germline): LNHDA, SQIVND (reference sequence). The length of the CDR3 is 14 residues. Trimming took off 8 bases at V and 6 bases at J, with 16 bases between the two ends. The CDR3 coding sequence is TGTGCCAGTTCCGGGAACCCGGCCTCCGGGGAGCTGTTTTTT. Translating gives CASSGNPASGELFF.

This chain joins TRBV7-2 and TRBJ1-6; the D is unclear. V lost 2 bases and J 10 bases, leaving 12 bases between the germline ends. The germline V gene has CDR1 SGHTA and CDR2 FQGNSA. This CDR3 comprises 14 residues. The CDR3 region is CASSLPLGRSPLHF. The DNA of the CDR3 is TGTGCCAGCAGCTTACCGCTTGGCCGATCACCCCTCCACTTT.

The table lists this clone with a few counts. The gene calls are TRBV12-5 and TRBJ1-1, with D perhaps TRBD1 (6 bases). Germline V CDR1 and CDR2: LGHNT, FRNRAP. Trimming removed 7 bases at V and 4 bases at J, with 16 bases between. CDR3 length: 14 amino acids. The CDR3 DNA reads TGTGCTAGTGCCTTGCAGGGGTCGGGCACTGAAGCTTTCTTT. Protein: CASALQGSGTEAFF.

The chain employs TRBV7-2 and TRBJ2-7, with TRBD2 matching over 9 bases. V shed 3 bases and J 3 bases; nucleotides not matched to a gene: 3. CDR1 and CDR2 from the germline V gene are SGHTA and FQGNSA. CDR3 length: 14 residues. The CDR3 nucleotides read TGTGCCAGCAGCTTGACTAGCGGAAACTACGAGCAGTACTTC. Protein product: CASSLTSGNYEQYF.

For this clone: Other DNA sequences in the same sample also yield this CDR3. The genes are TRBV28 and TRBJ1-2, with D perhaps TRBD1 (5 bases). The germline V and J ends were trimmed by 3 bases and 1 base, with 6 bases remaining between them. The CDR3 has 13 amino acids. Germline values: CDR1 MDHEN, CDR2 SYDVKM. As DNA, the CDR3 is TGTGCCAGCAGTTTGCAGGGTAACTATGGCTACACCTTC. It translates to CASSLQGNYGYTF.

V usage is TRBV1 and J usage is TRBJ2-3; the table names TRBD2, a call not compared with the DNA. TRBV1 counts as a pseudogene. The CDR3 runs to 17 residues. The DNA of the CDR3 is TGCACCAGCAGCCAAGATATCCTAGCGGGAGGGGGGGATACGCAGTATTTT. This codes for CTSSQDILAGGGDTQYF.

The chain recombines TRBV4-1 with TRBJ1-1; unclear D gene. Germline values: CDR1 MGHRA, CDR2 YSYEKL. Trimming shortened V by 1 base and J by 3 bases, and 15 bases separated the two germline ends. This CDR3 is 16 amino acids long. The CDR3 nucleotides read TGCGCCAGCAGCCAAGGGGTTGTCCGCCAGGACACTGAAGCTTTCTTT. It specifies CASSQGVVRQDTEAFF.

The chain uses TRBV7-2 and TRBJ1-2; tentatively, D is TRBD1 (5 bases). Germline CDR1 and CDR2: SGHTA and FQGNSA. Trimming pared 2 bases from V and 5 bases from J, leaving 12 bases between. This CDR3 region has 14 residues. The CDR3 sequence: CASSLNAGPYGYTF. DNA for the CDR3: TGTGCCAGCAGCTTAAACGCAGGGCCGTATGGCTACACCTTC.

The V gene is TRBV28, the J gene TRBJ1-1, with a tentative D call TRBD1 (6 bases). The CDR3 runs to 13 residues. The V end lost 6 bases, the J end lost 3 bases, and 11 bases lay between the germline ends. Germline loops: CDR1 MDHEN, CDR2 SYDVKM. DNA for the CDR3: TGTGCCAGCAGCACAGGGTTGTACACTGAAGCTTTCTTT. This translates into CASSTGLYTEAFF.

The rearrangement uses TRBV3-1 (or the pseudogene TRBV3-2) and TRBJ1-2, with D hard to call. The germline V and J ends were trimmed by 0 bases and 4 bases, with 15 bases remaining between them. This CDR3 is 16 amino acids long. CDR1 and CDR2 from the germline V gene are LGHDT and YNNKEL (reference sequence). CDR3 in DNA: TGTGCCAGCAGCCAAGAGGATGTCAGCCCGGGCTATGGCTACACCTTC. It is translated as CASSQEDVSPGYGYTF.

This chain connects TRBV18 to TRBJ1-2, with D possibly matching TRBD1 (5 bases). The CDR3 totals 14 residues. Per germline, CDR1 KGHSH and CDR2 LQKENI. Trimming shortened V by 3 bases and J by 6 bases, and 14 bases separated the two germline ends. CDR3 residues: CASSPGGNEDGYTF. In DNA form, the CDR3 reads TGTGCCAGCTCACCGGGGGGAAACGAGGATGGCTACACCTTC.

The rearrangement links TRBV7-2 to TRBJ2-2; unclear D gene. The CDR3 consists of 11 residues. Germline CDR1 is SGHTA and CDR2 is FQGNSA. V shed 5 bases and J shed 4 bases, with 2 bases lying between them. Here the CDR3 DNA reads TGTGCCAGCAGCCTCACCGGGGAGCTGTTTTTT. Encoded protein: CASSLTGELFF.

This rearrangement joins TRBV19 to TRBJ2-1; the match to TRBD1 covers 8 bases. CDR1 and CDR2 (germline): LNHDA, SQIVND (reference sequence). The CDR3 contains 15 residues. V gave up 1 base and J gave up 5 bases; unmatched junction bases: 4. The CDR3 protein is CASSIVDREDNEQFF. DNA for the CDR3: TGTGCCAGTAGTATAGTGGACAGGGAGGACAATGAGCAGTTCTTC.

CDR3 DNA sequence: TGTGCCAGCAGCCCGTTCGCGGCTAGCGGGAGTCCCGGGGAGCTGTTTTTT. Translation gives CASSPFAASGSPGELFF. The chain uses TRBV7-2 and TRBJ2-2; 10 bases are a match to TRBD2. The trim removed 5 bases at V and 6 bases at J, leaving 12 bases unmatched. Germline CDR1 and CDR2: SGHTA and FQGNSA. The CDR3 has 17 amino acids.

The chain has TRBV5-1 and TRBJ2-3, with 14 bases lining up with TRBD2. The germline V gene has CDR1 SGHRS and CDR2 YFSETQ. V shed 5 bases and J 4 bases; nucleotides not matched to a gene: 6. The CDR3 totals 16 residues. The CDR3 DNA follows: TGCGCCAGCAGTTCCGGGACTAGCGGGAGTGCAGATACGCAGTATTTT. This translates into CASSSGTSGSADTQYF. Combining the CDR3 with reference TRBV5-1 and TRBJ2-3 gives the whole variable domain KAGVTQTPRYLIKTRGQQVTLSCSPISGHRSVSWYQQTPGQGLQFLFEYFSETQRNKGNFPGRFSGRQFSNSRSEMNVSTLELGDSALYLCASSSGTSGSADTQYFGPGTRLTVL.

This clone was picked up one time. V gene TRBV6-1 combines with J gene TRBJ2-3; D is unclear. The CDR3 has 14 residues. V was clipped by 2 bases and J by 0 bases, with 6 bases between them. Germline V gene sequence: CDR1 MNHNS, CDR2 SASEGT. CDR3 DNA sequence: TGTGCCAGCAGTGAACAGACTAGCACAGATACGCAGTATTTT. Translation gives CASSEQTSTDTQYF.

The J gene is TRBJ2-1, the V gene TRBV28; D ambiguous. CDR1 is MDHEN and CDR2 is SYDVKM in the germline V gene. V was pared by 6 bases and J by 0 bases, with 12 bases between. The CDR3 is 15 amino acids. The CDR3 DNA sequence: TGTGCCAGCAGCCCGCCCGAGAGCTCCTACAATGAGCAGTTCTTC. This gives the protein CASSPPESSYNEQFF.

This chain uses TRBV6-5 with TRBJ2-7; D gene uncertain. Trimming left V 7 bases short and J 2 bases short, with 15 bases between. Germline lookup yields CDR1 MNHEY and CDR2 SVGAGI. CDR3 length: 14 residues. The CDR3 DNA reads as TGTGCCAGCACCCCAGGCTGGAACGCCTACGAGCAGTACGTC. This encodes CASTPGWNAYEQYV.

The gene calls are TRBV19 and TRBJ2-3; a weak D match, TRBD2 (5 bases). Germline CDR1 is LNHDA and CDR2 is SQIVND (reference sequence). Deletions cut 4 bases from V and 1 base from J, with 15 bases between. The CDR3 is 16 residues long. Written as DNA, the CDR3 is TGTGCCAGTAGTACCTCCTGGGGTAGCGGCACAGATACGCAGTATTTT. Protein: CASSTSWGSGTDTQYF. Filled out from reference TRBV19 and TRBJ2-3, the complete variable domain reads DGGITQSPKYLFRKEGQNVTLSCEQNLNHDAMYWYRQDPGQGLRLIYYSQIVNDFQKGDIAEGYSVSREKKESFPLTVTSAQKNPTAFYLCASSTSWGSGTDTQYFGPGTRLTVL.

CDR3 residues: CASSPLQGGRTEAFF. The CDR3 bases are TGTGCCAGCTCACCTCTACAGGGGGGACGGACTGAAGCTTTCTTT. The rearrangement joins TRBV18 to TRBJ1-1, with TRBD1 identical over 8 bases. Germline lookup yields CDR1 KGHSH and CDR2 LQKENI. CDR3 size: 15 residues. The trim removed 3 bases at V and 5 bases at J, leaving 8 bases unmatched.

The rearrangement links TRBV14 to TRBJ2-7; the D is unclear. The CDR3 has 12 amino acids. V lost 1 base and J lost 5, with 6 bases in between. From germline, CDR1 is SGHDN and CDR2 FVKESK. CDR3 bases: TGTGCCAGCAGCCAAGGTGGCCACGAGCAGTACGTC. This sequence encodes CASSQGGHEQYV.

The genes are TRBV9 and TRBJ2-5; a weak D match, TRBD1 (5 bases). Looked up from germline, CDR1 is SGDLS and CDR2 is YYNGEE. This CDR3 has 15 amino acids. Trimming removed 4 bases at V and 5 bases at J, with 18 bases between. Here the CDR3 reads CASSQEQVKAETQYF. The CDR3 nucleotides read TGTGCCAGCAGCCAGGAACAGGTGAAAGCGGAGACCCAGTACTTC. The variable domain in full, completed from reference TRBV9 and TRBJ2-5, reads DSGVTQTPKHLITATGQRVTLRCSPRSGDLSVYWYQQSLDQGLQFLIQYYNGEERAKGNILERFSAQQFPDLHSELNLSSLELGDSALYFCASSQEQVKAETQYFGPGTRLLVL.

The V call is TRBV28, the J call TRBJ2-5; D is unclear. CDR3 length: 13 residues. Looked up from germline, CDR1 is MDHEN and CDR2 is SYDVKM. V lost 1 base, J lost 13 bases, and 16 bases lay in between. CDR3 sequence (DNA): TGTGCCAGCAGTTTATCCCCGCTGGCCACGGGGTACTTC. It is translated as CASSLSPLATGYF.